The 29 T cell receptor beta chains below were found in one sample sequenced in a study of blood T cell repertoires in COVID-19. Sequenced by immunoSEQ multiplex PCR; TCRdb stores in-frame clones only, minus some. Of approximately 200,000 clones in the sample, approximately 80% are singletons; the top ten hold about 12%. The specimen sequenced was PBMCs or T cells enriched from blood (not recorded which). These receptors came from a man aged 35-49 years who had recovered from COVID-19.

This clone has a single count. The chain carries TRBV30 and TRBJ1-2; maybe TRBD1 (5 bases). Germline V gene sequence: CDR1 GTSNPN, CDR2 SVGIG (reference sequence). The CDR3 runs to 12 residues. V lost 3 bases, J lost 8 bases, and 13 bases lay in between. CDR3 nucleotide sequence: TGTGCCTGGAGCGGGGGAGGAAGGGGCTACACCTTC. Amino acids: CAWSGGGRGYTF. Drawing the rest from reference TRBV30 and TRBJ1-2, the complete variable domain is SQTIHQWPATLVQPVGSPLSLECTVEGTSNPNLYWYRQAAGRGLQLLFYSVGIGQISSEVPQNLSASRPQDRQFILSSKKLLLSDSGFYLCAWSGGGRGYTFGSGTRLTVV.

The CDR3 region is CASSLDRGGNQPQHF. The DNA of the CDR3 is TGTGCCAGCAGCTTGGACAGGGGTGGCAATCAGCCCCAGCATTTT. The chain has TRBV7-2 and TRBJ1-5; TRBD1 aligns across 9 bases. Trimming removed 3 bases from V and 2 bases from J; junction bases left unmatched: 2. The CDR3 extends over 15 amino acids. Germline V CDR1 and CDR2: SGHTA, FQGNSA.

The rearrangement links TRBV10-3 to TRBJ1-2; D unclear. Trimming removed 4 bases from V and 4 bases from J, with 10 bases in between. The CDR3 extends over 13 amino acids. CDR1 ENHRY and CDR2 SYGVKD come from the germline V gene. CDR3 loop: CAISVDNVYGYTF. The CDR3 DNA reads TGTGCCATCAGTGTAGACAACGTCTATGGCTACACCTTC.

The chain couples TRBV3-1 (or the pseudogene TRBV3-2) to TRBJ2-6; D may be TRBD1 (6 bases). Trimming removed 4 bases at V and 4 bases at J, with 20 bases between. The germline gives CDR1 LGHDT, CDR2 YNNKEL (reference sequence). There are 18 residues in the CDR3. CDR3 in amino acids: CASSRIQGTGSGANVLTF. DNA for the CDR3: TGTGCCAGCAGCCGTATACAGGGTACAGGGTCCGGGGCCAACGTCCTGACTTTC.

This clone was observed a single time. The rearrangement joins TRBV29-1 to TRBJ1-1; D may be TRBD1 (6 bases). The V gene's germline CDR1 is SQVTM and CDR2 ANQGSEA. The germline V and J ends were trimmed by 7 bases and 3 bases, with 15 bases remaining between them. The CDR3 is made up of 13 amino acids. The CDR3 DNA follows: TGCAGCGCTGTTGGGGGCAGAGACACTGAAGCTTTCTTT. Amino acids: CSAVGGRDTEAFF.

The V call is TRBV11-3, the J call TRBJ2-1, with 7 nucleotides matching TRBD2. This CDR3 has 16 residues. The trim removed 3 bases at V and 5 bases at J, leaving 10 bases unmatched. Germline CDR1 is SGHNT and CDR2 is YENEEA. As DNA, the CDR3 is TGTGCCAGCAGCTTGGGCAAGCGGGACCTGCACAATGAGCAGTTCTTC. It is translated as CASSLGKRDLHNEQFF. The complete variable domain, with remaining parts taken from reference TRBV11-3 and TRBJ2-1, reads EAGVVQSPRYKIIEKKQPVAFWCNPISGHNTLYWYLQNLGQGPELLIRYENEEAVDDSQLPKDRFSAERLKGVDSTLKIQPAELGDSAVYLCASSLGKRDLHNEQFFGPGTRLTVL.

The chain uses TRBV5-6 and TRBJ1-5; tentatively, D is TRBD1 (6 bases). The ends were cut back, 0 bases at V and 7 bases at J, with 14 bases in the middle. This CDR3 is 15 amino acids long. Germline lookup yields CDR1 SGHDT and CDR2 YYEEEE. DNA for the CDR3: TGTGCCAGCAGCTTGGGGGGGCTCGGGCGACAGCCCCAGCATTTT. Amino acid sequence: CASSLGGLGRQPQHF.

In its sample, this clone was seen once. The V gene is TRBV5-1, the J gene TRBJ2-6; perhaps TRBD1 as D (5 bases). The germline V gene encodes CDR1 SGHRS and CDR2 YFSETQ. V lost 1 base, J lost 1 base, and 15 bases lay in between. The CDR3 loop spans 18 amino acids. DNA of the CDR3: TGCGCCAGCAGCTTGAAGTCAGGGATGTCTTCTGGGGCCAACGTCCTGACTTTC. Its translation is CASSLKSGMSSGANVLTF.

The CDR3: CASTQRGYEQYF. The DNA for the CDR3 is TGTGCCAGCACCCAGCGGGGTTACGAGCAGTACTTC. The V gene is TRBV5-6, the J gene TRBJ2-7, with TRBD2 identical over 7 bases. The V segment lost 6 bases and the J segment 4 bases; nucleotides outside the gene matches: 4. The CDR3 runs 12 residues. CDR1 is SGHDT, CDR2 YYEEEE, per germline.

J is TRBJ1-2 and V is TRBV28; D remains unclear. The CDR3 spans 11 residues. Germline V gives CDR1 MDHEN, CDR2 SYDVKM. Trimming took 5 bases from V and 5 from J, leaving 6 bases between them. CDR3: CASSNMYGYTF. The CDR3 region has the DNA TGTGCCAGCAGTAACATGTATGGCTACACCTTC.

The gene calls are TRBV15 and TRBJ1-5; 8 bases are a match to TRBD1. This CDR3 is 15 amino acids long. V lost 1 base and J lost 4; bases outside the gene matches: 3. The V gene's germline CDR1 is LNHNV and CDR2 YYDKDF (reference sequence). The CDR3 DNA follows: TGTGCCACCAGCAGAGGGACAGGGTATAATCAGCCCCAGCATTTT. This translates into CATSRGTGYNQPQHF. Using reference TRBV15 and TRBJ1-5 for the parts outside the CDR3, the full variable domain is DAMVIQNPRYQVTQFGKPVTLSCSQTLNHNVMYWYQQKSSQAPKLLFHYYDKDFNNEADTPDNFQSRRPNTSFCFLDIRSPGLGDTAMYLCATSRGTGYNQPQHFGDGTRLSIL.

V usage is TRBV18 and J usage is TRBJ1-2, with 9 bases fitting TRBD1. Germline assignment: CDR1 KGHSH and CDR2 LQKENI. The CDR3 extends over 14 amino acids. Unmatched junction bases numbered 4, after V lost 5 bases and J lost 3 bases. CDR3 sequence: CASSSQGADYGYTF. The CDR3 DNA reads TGTGCCAGCTCATCACAGGGGGCGGACTATGGCTACACCTTC.

The gene calls are TRBV5-5 and TRBJ2-3; 10 positions agree with TRBD2. The trim removed 4 bases at V and 2 bases at J, leaving 4 bases unmatched. CDR1 and CDR2 (germline): SGHKS, YYEKEE (reference sequence). The CDR3 covers 15 residues. Here the CDR3 reads CASSLGTSVTDTQYF. CDR3 DNA: TGTGCCAGCAGCCTGGGGACTAGCGTCACAGATACGCAGTATTTT.

This clone appeared once. The chain employs TRBV7-2 and TRBJ1-1; D gene unclear. Trimming took off 0 bases at V and 4 bases at J, with 15 bases between the two ends. This CDR3 spans 16 amino acids. Germline lookup yields CDR1 SGHTA and CDR2 FQGNSA. This chain's CDR3 is CASSLASPGMGTEAFF. The CDR3 DNA reads as TGTGCCAGCAGCTTAGCCTCCCCGGGGATGGGCACTGAAGCTTTCTTT.

The chain recombines TRBV28 with TRBJ1-6; D possibly corresponds to TRBD1 (5 bases). Germline loops: CDR1 MDHEN, CDR2 SYDVKM. CDR3 length: 14 amino acids. Between the trimmed V and J ends, which lost 1 base and 8 bases, there was a span of 9 bases. CDR3 sequence reads: CASSLLGGDSPLHF. The CDR3 nucleotides read TGTGCCAGCAGTTTATTGGGGGGAGATTCACCCCTCCACTTT.

This clone came up once. This sequence joins TRBV7-2 and TRBJ1-5, with D tentatively TRBD1 (5 bases). Germline CDR1 is SGHTA and CDR2 is FQGNSA. The CDR3 is 14 amino acids. Trimming shortened V by 3 bases and J by 4 bases, and 10 bases separated the two germline ends. The DNA for the CDR3 is TGTGCCAGCAGCTTGGGGGGATGGAATCAGCCCCAGCATTTT. It codes for CASSLGGWNQPQHF.

This chain connects TRBV30 to TRBJ2-7; tentative D call: TRBD2 (5 bases). From germline, CDR1 is GTSNPN and CDR2 SVGIG (reference sequence). Trimming took 2 bases from V and 5 from J, leaving 10 bases between them. The CDR3 runs to 12 residues. The CDR3 sequence: CAWSLREDEQYF. The CDR3 DNA reads TGTGCCTGGAGTTTACGGGAAGACGAGCAGTACTTC.

As regards this clone: Other DNA sequences in this sample translate to the same CDR3. The chain carries TRBV19 and TRBJ2-3; D might be TRBD1 (6 bases). This CDR3 has 13 residues. The V end lost 1 base, the J end lost 4 bases, and 6 bases lay between the germline ends. Germline assignment: CDR1 LNHDA and CDR2 SQIVND (reference sequence). This CDR3 reads CASSIAGADTQYF. The CDR3 nucleotides are TGTGCCAGTAGTATAGCAGGGGCAGATACGCAGTATTTT. The full variable domain, its missing parts supplied by reference TRBV19 and TRBJ2-3, is DGGITQSPKYLFRKEGQNVTLSCEQNLNHDAMYWYRQDPGQGLRLIYYSQIVNDFQKGDIAEGYSVSREKKESFPLTVTSAQKNPTAFYLCASSIAGADTQYFGPGTRLTVL.

V and J are TRBV11-2 and TRBJ2-1; 12 positions agree with TRBD2. V lost 4 bases to trimming and J lost 6 bases; unmatched junction nucleotides: 7. The germline CDR1 and CDR2 sequences are SGHAT and FQNNGV. This CDR3 is built from 16 residues. CDR3 amino acids: CASSSWTSGTGNEQFF. The CDR3 nucleotides read TGTGCCAGCAGCTCTTGGACTAGCGGGACCGGCAATGAGCAGTTCTTC.

The rearrangement uses TRBV10-1 and TRBJ2-3; 9 bases agree with TRBD2. There are 16 residues in the CDR3. V gave up 0 bases and J gave up 10 bases; unmatched junction bases: 11. Per germline, CDR1 WNHNN and CDR2 SYGVQD (reference sequence). Here the CDR3 reads CASSESRLLGGGAQYF. CDR3 bases: TGCGCCAGCAGTGAGTCGAGACTACTGGGCGGGGGGGCGCAGTATTTT.

The chain uses TRBV28 and TRBJ2-2, with D possibly matching TRBD2 (6 bases). The CDR3 has 16 residues. The germline V gene encodes CDR1 MDHEN and CDR2 SYDVKM. V was clipped by 1 base and J by 4 bases, with 13 bases between them. CDR3 in amino acids: CASSLFSYGGTGELFF. The CDR3 nucleotides are TGTGCCAGCAGTTTATTTTCCTACGGGGGCACCGGGGAGCTGTTTTTT.

This sequence joins TRBV14 and TRBJ2-3; D is unresolved. In germline, CDR1 is SGHDN, CDR2 FVKESK. This CDR3 region has 13 residues. Deletions cut 1 base from V and 1 base from J, with 3 bases between. CDR3 nucleotide sequence: TGTGCCAGCAGCCAAGCGGGCACAGATACGCAGTATTTT. Protein sequence: CASSQAGTDTQYF.

The chain joins TRBV6-2 or TRBV6-3 to TRBJ1-5, with TRBD1 matching over 7 bases. CDR3 size: 12 residues. V shed 5 bases and J 6 bases; nucleotides not matched to a gene: 1. Germline CDR1 MNHEY, CDR2 SVGEGT. The CDR3 loop reads CASSDRVQPQHF. CDR3 in DNA: TGTGCCAGCAGTGACAGGGTTCAGCCCCAGCATTTT.

The V call is TRBV6-1, the J call TRBJ1-2; D might be TRBD1 (5 bases). Trimming shortened V by 1 base and J by 2 bases, and 14 bases separated the two germline ends. The CDR3 totals 16 residues. The germline V gene has CDR1 MNHNS and CDR2 SASEGT. The CDR3 spells CASSEVSAGRNYGYTF. The CDR3 nucleotides read TGTGCCAGCAGTGAAGTGTCCGCGGGACGAAACTATGGCTACACCTTC.

J is TRBJ2-7 and V is TRBV28, with 11 bases identical to TRBD2. The CDR3 consists of 16 residues. CDR1 MDHEN and CDR2 SYDVKM come from the germline V gene. V trimming: 3 bases; J trimming: 6 bases; junction bases outside the gene matches: 10. The CDR3 coding sequence is TGTGCCAGCAGTTTGGGTTTTGGGACTAGCGGCGTCGAGCAGTACTTC. As protein: CASSLGFGTSGVEQYF.

The chain recombines TRBV30 with TRBJ2-3; TRBD2 matches 8 bases. CDR3 length equals 15 residues. Germline V lookup: CDR1 GTSNPN, CDR2 SVGIG (reference sequence). The V gene end was trimmed by 7 bases and the J gene end by 2 bases; junction bases not matched to a gene: 11. CDR3 amino acids: CASTTTSGPTDTQYF. In DNA form, the CDR3 reads TGTGCCTCGACAACAACTAGCGGCCCCACAGATACGCAGTATTTT.

V gene TRBV9 combines with J gene TRBJ2-2, with 11 nucleotides matching TRBD2. V was clipped by 3 bases and J by 7 bases; unmatched bases: 8. The CDR3 has 16 amino acids. CDR1 SGDLS and CDR2 YYNGEE come from the germline V gene. The DNA of the CDR3 is TGTGCCAGCAGCGACCGTAGCGGGAGGGGTCTCGGGGAGCTGTTTTTT. Translated, it gives CASSDRSGRGLGELFF.

The rearrangement links TRBV25-1 to TRBJ1-4, with 10 bases lining up with TRBD1. There are 15 residues in the CDR3. Per the germline V gene, CDR1 is MGHDK and CDR2 is SYGVNS. Trimming at V came to 7 bases and at J to 8 bases, leaving 10 bases not matched to a gene. CDR3 sequence reads: CASTPGQGGGEKLFF. The DNA for the CDR3 is TGTGCCAGCACCCCCGGACAGGGGGGAGGGGAAAAACTGTTTTTT.

The chain's CDR3 is CASSIGAGTGGYNEQFF. The CDR3 DNA reads as TGTGCCAGTAGTATAGGCGCCGGGACAGGGGGTTACAATGAGCAGTTCTTC. V is TRBV19 and J is TRBJ2-1, with 11 bases aligning to TRBD1. After removal of 1 base from V and 4 bases from J, the junction contained 6 bases not matched to a gene. The length of the CDR3 is 17 residues. Germline CDR1 LNHDA, CDR2 SQIVND (reference sequence).